The 11 T cell receptor beta chains presented below share a single source sample, sequenced in a study of Ad26.COV2.S vaccination and SARS-CoV-2 variants. The sample's treatment: some 20 received Ad26.COV2.S at low or high dose, single or two shots; roughly five received placebo; per-sample allocation not given. Collection of samples fell on day 63 after the first vaccine or placebo injection. Profiled with immunoSEQ multiplex PCR; TCRdb holds only in-frame clones, not every one. The top ten clones hold less than 4.5% of a sample with around 450,000 clones, 88% of them seen once. Source: peripheral blood, taken in a trial of Ad26.COV2.S vaccine versus placebo. Every receptor here comes from a person between 18 and 59 years old who received the Ad26.COV2.S COVID-19 vaccine or a placebo.

This chain links TRBV7-2 with TRBJ2-3; 7 bases agree with TRBD2. This CDR3 has 14 residues. Germline loops: CDR1 SGHTA, CDR2 FQGNSA. With 6 bases clipped from V and 5 bases from J, the junction kept 8 bases outside the gene matches. CDR3 loop: CASRYRREGDTQYF. CDR3 DNA: TGTGCCAGCAGGTACAGAAGGGAGGGAGATACGCAGTATTTT.

This rearrangement joins TRBV2 to TRBJ1-4, with D possibly being TRBD1 (6 bases). The V and J ends lost 6 bases and 4 bases respectively, with 18 bases between them. In germline, CDR1 is SNHLY, CDR2 FYNNEI. The CDR3 loop spans 16 amino acids. This CDR3 reads CASSSKGAGVNEKLFF. CDR3 in DNA: TGTGCCAGCAGCTCAAAAGGGGCAGGGGTTAATGAAAAACTGTTTTTT.

The chain employs TRBV28 and TRBJ2-6; possible D gene TRBD2, 5 bases. The ends were cut back, 7 bases at V and 2 bases at J, with 15 bases in the middle. This CDR3 comprises 16 residues. Germline V gives CDR1 MDHEN, CDR2 SYDVKM. This CDR3 reads CASNPDFWTGANVLTF. DNA for the CDR3: TGTGCCAGCAACCCGGACTTTTGGACTGGGGCCAACGTCCTGACTTTC.

CDR3 sequence: CASSQTGTYGYTF. In DNA, the CDR3 is TGCGCCAGCAGCCAAACCGGGACCTATGGCTACACCTTC. V usage is TRBV4-1 and J usage is TRBJ1-2; TRBD1 is a possible D gene (5 bases). There are 13 residues in the CDR3. Germline V gene sequence: CDR1 MGHRA, CDR2 YSYEKL. V gave up 2 bases and J gave up 4 bases, with 8 bases separating them.

V gene TRBV27 combines with J gene TRBJ2-5, with D possibly being TRBD1 (5 bases). Germline values: CDR1 MNHEY, CDR2 SMNVEV (reference sequence). V shed 3 bases and J shed 5 bases, with 19 bases lying between them. There are 16 residues in the CDR3. The CDR3 sequence: CASSFGYKVGAETQYF. Written as DNA, the CDR3 is TGTGCCAGCAGTTTCGGGTATAAGGTAGGGGCGGAGACCCAGTACTTC.

The gene calls are TRBV5-6 and TRBJ2-7, with 11 bases lining up with TRBD1. Trimming cost V 4 bases and J 6 bases; bases outside gene matches: 3. CDR3 length equals 13 residues. The germline V gene encodes CDR1 SGHDT and CDR2 YYEEEE. The chain's CDR3 is CASSPGQGGEQYF. CDR3 in DNA: TGTGCCAGCAGCCCGGGACAGGGGGGCGAGCAGTACTTC.

This clone has a handful of counts. The CDR3 reads CASSLGRQGREKLFF. In DNA, the CDR3 is TGTGCCAGCAGCTTGGGACGGCAGGGTCGTGAAAAACTGTTTTTT. V and J are TRBV5-5 and TRBJ1-4; TRBD1 is a possible D gene (5 bases). V was shortened by 0 bases and J by 7 bases, with 13 bases between the two germline ends. The CDR3 totals 15 residues. Germline-derived CDR1 and CDR2 are SGHKS and YYEKEE (reference sequence).

The V and J genes are TRBV4-1 and TRBJ2-3; either TRBD1 or TRBD2 may fit D (5 bases each). The CDR3 runs 16 residues. Looked up from germline, CDR1 is MGHRA and CDR2 is YSYEKL. V was shortened by 4 bases and J by 8 bases, with 22 bases between the two germline ends. In DNA form, the CDR3 reads TGCGCCAGCAGCCGGGGGACCCAGAGCCGTGGTTCTACGCAGTATTTT. Its translation: CASSRGTQSRGSTQYF.

The chain couples TRBV7-2 to TRBJ2-7; D unclear. V was trimmed by 1 base and J by 4 bases, leaving 8 bases between them. CDR1 is SGHTA and CDR2 is FQGNSA in the germline V gene. The length of the CDR3 is 13 residues. The CDR3 region is CASSLVDVYEQYF. The CDR3 region has the DNA TGTGCCAGCAGCTTAGTAGACGTGTACGAGCAGTACTTC.

In this sample, this clone turned up a few times. In DNA form, the CDR3 reads TGCGCCAGCAGCCACGTAGGTACGGAAAACTATGGCTACACCTTC. It encodes CASSHVGTENYGYTF. The J gene is TRBJ1-2, the V gene TRBV4-3; D gene unclear. Germline CDR1 LGHNA, CDR2 YSLEER. The CDR3 loop spans 15 amino acids. The V gene lost 3 bases and the J gene lost 2 bases, with 13 bases spanning the gap.

J is TRBJ1-2 and V is TRBV10-3, with 8 bases fitting TRBD1. The ends lost 10 bases at V and 4 bases at J; junction bases unmatched: 23. CDR3 length: 18 residues. Per germline, CDR1 ENHRY and CDR2 SYGVKD. The CDR3, as DNA: TGTGCCACCCGAGAGAGGGGGTTGTCGGGGACAGGATCCTATGGCTACACCTTC. The encoded protein is CATRERGLSGTGSYGYTF.